Presented here are 3 T cell receptor beta chains from one specimen sequenced in a study of blood T cell repertoires in COVID-19 (dated by TCRdb to the early 2020s). Library preparation used the immunoSEQ multiplex PCR assay. This immuneACCESS table, as held by TCRdb, lists in-frame sequences with V and J called but not all clones. Of the missing ones, under half trace to an unresolved V gene in checked studies; the others have no known cause. The sample table shows around 200,000 clones, and just under 90% are seen once. The biggest ten clones account for roughly 6.2% of the sample. Sequencing was performed on peripheral blood. Receptor source: a man in his sixties who had recovered from COVID-19.

This chain joins TRBV18 and TRBJ1-4, with a weak D call TRBD1 (6 bases). The CDR3 consists of 16 residues. V dropped 0 bases and J dropped 11 bases, with 19 bases sitting between them. Per germline, CDR1 KGHSH and CDR2 LQKENI. The DNA for the CDR3 is TGTGCCAGCTCACCACCCCTTGGGACAAGTATCCAGAAACTGTTTTTT. It encodes CASSPPLGTSIQKLFF.

The chain combines TRBV12-3 or TRBV12-4 with TRBJ1-5; D gene uncertain. The CDR3 covers 13 residues. Trimming cost V 2 bases and J 5 bases, with 7 bases left between them. In DNA form, the CDR3 reads TGTGCCAGCAGTTTAAATCCTTATCAGCCCCAGCATTTT. Protein: CASSLNPYQPQHF.

J is TRBJ2-3 and V is TRBV15, with 10 bases aligning to TRBD1. The CDR3 runs 17 residues. Germline values: CDR1 LNHNV, CDR2 YYDKDF (reference sequence). J was trimmed by 4 bases and V by 4 bases; bases with no gene match: 11. This CDR3 reads CATSIRTGGKGADTQYF. CDR3 DNA: TGTGCCACCAGCATCCGGACAGGGGGAAAAGGGGCAGATACGCAGTATTTT.